This T cell receptor beta chain was sequenced for a study of glioma-infiltrating T cells after dendritic cell vaccination. The repertoire was sequenced with immunoSEQ multiplex PCR; TCRdb's copy has only in-frame clones and lacks some. The table lists 95,000 to 110,000 clones, roughly 76% of them singletons, with around 12% in the top ten. None of the glioblastoma patients had an isocitrate dehydrogenase mutation. PBMC were collected before vaccination, two weeks after the third vaccination, and at progression. The CDR3 length is 16 residues. Germline assignment: CDR1 ENHRY and CDR2 SYGVKD. Trimming stripped 10 bases from V and 6 bases from J, with 28 bases between.

This sequence was found in a human donor with glioblastoma. The V call is TRBV10-3, the J call TRBJ2-7; D is perhaps TRBD1 or TRBD2 (5 bases each). The starting material was blood, obtained before dendritic cell vaccination. In DNA, the CDR3 is TGTGCCAGCAGGGACCGGTTCAGGACCCAGGGCGGCGAGCAGTACTTC. Translation: CASRDRFRTQGGEQYF.